The following is a T cell receptor beta chain sequence with its context. This clone has a single count. Its recognized antigen is unknown. The sample holds no much larger clone one base away, and base qualities are not on file. The data stem from a study of blood T cell repertoires in COVID-19 (dated by TCRdb to about 2020). For the wider study: Samples from collaborators originated in the United States, Italy and Spain and spanned both the acute and convalescent phases of COVID-19. The material from the prospective study consisted of cDNA or gDNA derived from T cells, B-cell-depleted T cells, or PBMCs. Subjects who had been exposed to COVID-19, were actively infected with it, or had recovered from it provided the deeply sampled blood TCRbeta repertoires that made up the dataset. The repertoires were released in a freely available public database meant as a resource for research on the immune response to SARS-CoV-2. Samples came from the ongoing ImmuneRACE study (first 160 participants) plus 1,254 subjects from 6 global collaborators. The sample metadata nearly always contained a de-identified subject ID, COVID-19 status, age in years and sex. HLA class I and class II types, where available, came from metadata supplied by the sample provider rather than from assay-based typing. The study at large found these results: How much clinical and demographic metadata was included differed by source and by participant, and the metadata was provided uncurated.

The immunoSEQ Assay, a bias-controlled multiplex PCR, was used to amplify TCRbeta CDR3 regions from genomic DNA. The published analysis was carried out like this. The number of nucleated cells in each sample was estimated from the amplification of reference gene primers within the assay. To quantify the absolute abundance of each unique TCRbeta CDR3 rearrangement, sequence reads were collapsed and filtered. For each sample, productive Simpson clonality was calculated by taking the square root of Simpson's diversity index across productive rearrangements. The table was pulled from immuneACCESS by TCRdb, which kept in-frame rearrangements only. Such tables lose some clones; where checked, under half of the loss comes from unresolved V genes, and the rest has no known cause. That table is the source of V, J and clone size, and D and trimming were worked out from the DNA. The sample includes a few hundred thousand clones, with 65% to 90% observed a single time. The leading ten clones occupy 4% to 6% of the sample.

The collaborating institutions used their own protocols to collect whole blood in K2EDTA tubes. Collaborator samples were shipped for TCRbeta analysis as frozen whole blood, isolated PBMCs, or DNA extracted from either sample type. The junction carries 11 bases between V and J, which are trimmed by 4 bases and 4 bases respectively. CDR1 MNHEY and CDR2 SVGAGI are derived from the germline V gene. Reading from cysteine to phenylalanine, the CDR3 counts 14 amino acids. The CDR3 DNA has 42 bases and is translated from base 1. This receptor chain uses TRBV6-5 and TRBJ2-1; TRBD1 is a weak D gene call, 5 bases matching. The sequence was collected from a middle-aged man with active or convalescent COVID-19. Input material: peripheral blood. CDR3 region: CASSWQGEYNEQFF. The DNA sequence reads TGTGCCAGCAGTTGGCAGGGTGAGTACAATGAGCAGTTCTTC.